This entry lists 6 T cell receptor beta chains sequenced from one sample in a study of blood T cell repertoires in COVID-19. Sequencing was performed with immunoSEQ multiplex PCR; in TCRdb, only in-frame clones are kept and a portion is missing. The sample carries a few hundred thousand clones, roughly 90% recorded once. Specimen: PBMCs or T cells enriched from blood (not recorded which). Receptors originate from a woman between 40 and 55 years old who had recovered from COVID-19.

The gene calls are TRBV19 and TRBJ1-5; D not certain. CDR3 length: 13 amino acids. Germline V CDR1 and CDR2: LNHDA, SQIVND (reference sequence). Trimming pared 5 bases from V and 3 bases from J, leaving 8 bases between. The CDR3 reads CASSFANNQPQHF. DNA for the CDR3: TGTGCCAGTAGTTTTGCGAACAATCAGCCCCAGCATTTT.

This chain links TRBV5-1 with TRBJ1-5; 10 positions match TRBD1. V lost 4 bases and J lost 3; bases outside the gene matches: 7. CDR3 length: 16 amino acids. The germline V gene has CDR1 SGHRS and CDR2 YFSETQ. CDR3 in amino acids: CASSPGQGELNQPQHF. The CDR3 DNA reads as TGCGCCAGCAGCCCAGGACAGGGGGAACTCAATCAGCCCCAGCATTTT.

This chain joins TRBV29-1 and TRBJ2-5; D possibly corresponds to TRBD1 (6 bases). Trimming stripped 3 bases from V and 2 bases from J, with 7 bases between. The CDR3 runs to 12 residues. The germline V gene encodes CDR1 SQVTM and CDR2 ANQGSEA. The CDR3 sequence: CSVDRGQETQYF. DNA of the CDR3: TGCAGCGTTGACAGGGGACAAGAGACCCAGTACTTC.

This clone was observed a single time. This chain joins TRBV29-1 and TRBJ1-5, with a possible D match to TRBD1 (6 bases). The V gene lost 4 bases and the J gene lost 3 bases, with 7 bases spanning the gap. Germline lookup yields CDR1 SQVTM and CDR2 ANQGSEA. The CDR3 is 12 amino acids. CDR3 nucleotides: TGCAGCGTTGGACAGGACAATCAGCCCCAGCATTTT. It codes for CSVGQDNQPQHF.

The chain uses TRBV4-1 and TRBJ1-2, with 8 bases that match TRBD1. The CDR3 length is 16 residues. J was trimmed by 6 bases and V by 1 base; bases with no gene match: 10. CDR1 and CDR2 (germline): MGHRA, YSYEKL. The CDR3: CASSQAPGGSVNGYTF. CDR3 coding DNA: TGCGCCAGCAGCCAAGCCCCAGGGGGCTCGGTGAATGGCTACACCTTC.

This clone was seen a handful of times. The chain has TRBV7-2 and TRBJ2-4; 10 bases align to TRBD2. In germline, CDR1 is SGHTA, CDR2 FQGNSA. The CDR3 covers 18 residues. Trimming removed 1 base from V and 2 bases from J; junction bases left unmatched: 8. The CDR3 loop is CASSLGGPSGGTKNIQYF. In DNA form, the CDR3 reads TGTGCCAGCAGCTTAGGAGGCCCTAGCGGGGGAACCAAAAACATTCAGTACTTC.